This T cell receptor (beta chain) was found in a study of beta chain features in type 1 diabetes. Sampling consisted of one heparinised blood draw per donor, averaging about 116 mL. Broader study findings: When Type 1 diabetes patients were examined, their TCRB CDR3s proved moderately but significantly shorter in all four CD4+ subsets.

The whole isolated RNA underwent reverse transcription, so sequencing captured expressed TCRB transcripts. Produced via immunoSEQ multiplex PCR; TCRdb's table is partial and in-frame only. The top ten hold over 0.008% of the sample, which has a few hundred thousand clones, around 12% seen once. The CDR3 loop spans 15 amino acids. Trimming cost V 4 bases and J 0 bases; bases outside gene matches: 3. Germline values: CDR1 SEHNR, CDR2 FQNEAQ (reference sequence). Turning to this clone: Its specificity is unknown. Other DNA sequences in this specimen translate into the identical CDR3.

This chain joins TRBV7-9 and TRBJ2-1; 7 positions agree with TRBD2. Material for sequencing was naive CD4+ T cells from blood. The receptor comes from a young woman with type 1 diabetes. The CDR3 is CASSSRGSSYNEQFF. CDR3 DNA sequence: TGTGCCAGCAGCTCGCGGGGGAGCTCCTACAATGAGCAGTTCTTC.